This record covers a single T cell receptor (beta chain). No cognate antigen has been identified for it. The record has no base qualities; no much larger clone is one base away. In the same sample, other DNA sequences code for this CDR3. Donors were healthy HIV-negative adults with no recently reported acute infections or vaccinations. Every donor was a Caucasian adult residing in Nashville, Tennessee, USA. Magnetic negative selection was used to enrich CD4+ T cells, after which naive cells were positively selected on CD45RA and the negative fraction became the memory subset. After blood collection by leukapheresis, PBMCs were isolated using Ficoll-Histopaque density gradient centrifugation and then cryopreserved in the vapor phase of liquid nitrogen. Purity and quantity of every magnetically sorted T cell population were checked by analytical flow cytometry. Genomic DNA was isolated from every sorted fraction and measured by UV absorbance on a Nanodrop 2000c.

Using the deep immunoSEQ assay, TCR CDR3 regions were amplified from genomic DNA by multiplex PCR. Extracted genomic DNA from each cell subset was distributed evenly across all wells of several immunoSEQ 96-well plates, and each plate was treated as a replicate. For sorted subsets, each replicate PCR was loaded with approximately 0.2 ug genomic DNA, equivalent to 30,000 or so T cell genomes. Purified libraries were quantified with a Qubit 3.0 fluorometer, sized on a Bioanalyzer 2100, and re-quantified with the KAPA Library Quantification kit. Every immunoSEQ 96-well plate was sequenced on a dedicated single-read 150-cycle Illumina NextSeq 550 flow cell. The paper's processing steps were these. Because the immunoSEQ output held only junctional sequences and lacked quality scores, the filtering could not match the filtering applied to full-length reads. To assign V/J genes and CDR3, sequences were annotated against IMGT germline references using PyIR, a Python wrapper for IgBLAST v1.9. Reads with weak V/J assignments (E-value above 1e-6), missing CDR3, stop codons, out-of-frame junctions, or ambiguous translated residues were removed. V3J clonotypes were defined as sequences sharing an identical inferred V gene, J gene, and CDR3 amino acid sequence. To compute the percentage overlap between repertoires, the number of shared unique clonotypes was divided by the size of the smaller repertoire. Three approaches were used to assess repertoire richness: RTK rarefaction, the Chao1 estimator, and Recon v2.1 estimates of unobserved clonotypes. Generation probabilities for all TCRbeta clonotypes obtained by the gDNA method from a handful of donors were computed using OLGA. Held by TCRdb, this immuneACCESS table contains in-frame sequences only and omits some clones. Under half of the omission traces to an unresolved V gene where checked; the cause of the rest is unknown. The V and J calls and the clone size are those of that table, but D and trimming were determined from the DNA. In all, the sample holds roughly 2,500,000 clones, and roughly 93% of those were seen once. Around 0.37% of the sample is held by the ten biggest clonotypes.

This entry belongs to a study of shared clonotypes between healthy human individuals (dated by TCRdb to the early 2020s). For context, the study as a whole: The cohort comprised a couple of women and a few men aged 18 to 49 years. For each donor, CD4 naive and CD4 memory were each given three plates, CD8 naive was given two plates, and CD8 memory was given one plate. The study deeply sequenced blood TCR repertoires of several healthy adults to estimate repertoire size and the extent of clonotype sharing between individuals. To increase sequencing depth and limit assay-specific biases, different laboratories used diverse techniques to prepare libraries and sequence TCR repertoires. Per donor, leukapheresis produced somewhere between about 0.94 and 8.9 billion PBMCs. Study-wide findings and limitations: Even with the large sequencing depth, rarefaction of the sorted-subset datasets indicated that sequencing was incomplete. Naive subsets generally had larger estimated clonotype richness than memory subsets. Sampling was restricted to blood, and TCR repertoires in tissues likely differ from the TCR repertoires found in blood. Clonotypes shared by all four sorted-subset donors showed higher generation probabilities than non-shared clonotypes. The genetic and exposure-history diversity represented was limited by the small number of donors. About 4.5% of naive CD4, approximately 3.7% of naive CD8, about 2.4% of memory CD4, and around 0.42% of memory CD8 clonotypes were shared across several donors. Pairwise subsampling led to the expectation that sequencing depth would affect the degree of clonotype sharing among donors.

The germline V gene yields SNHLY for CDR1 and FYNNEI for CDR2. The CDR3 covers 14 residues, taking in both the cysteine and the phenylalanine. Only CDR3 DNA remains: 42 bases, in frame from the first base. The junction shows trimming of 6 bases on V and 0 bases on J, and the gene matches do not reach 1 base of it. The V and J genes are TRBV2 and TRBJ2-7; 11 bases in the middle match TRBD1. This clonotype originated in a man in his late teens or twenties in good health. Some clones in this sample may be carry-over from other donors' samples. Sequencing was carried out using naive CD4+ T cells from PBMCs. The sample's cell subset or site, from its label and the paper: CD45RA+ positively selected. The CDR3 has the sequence CASRGTGGSYEQYF. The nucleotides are TGTGCCAGCAGAGGGACAGGGGGCTCCTACGAGCAGTACTTC.